A selection of T cell receptor beta chains follows, all from one sample in a study of graft-versus-host responses after intestinal transplantation. Here immunoSEQ multiplex PCR was the method, and the copy in TCRdb shows in-frame clones only, minus some. The data show fewer than 45,000 clones, about 90% seen once. The sequences come from PBMCs, collected about 330 days after intestinal transplant. These receptors all stem from a human patient who received an intestinal transplant, so some T cells may come from the graft donor. Both conserved end residues are part of each CDR3. D genes are given only for firm matches. Only some rows state a clone size, as once, few, many or a class for expanded clones.

D,J,V,size,CDR3,DNA
.,TRBJ2-7,TRBV6-5,.,CASRNSREQYF,TGTGCCAGCAGAAATAGCCGCGAGCAGTACTTC
.,TRBJ1-1,TRBV19,.,CASSLRGAGTEAFF,TGTGCCAGTAGTTTGCGGGGGGCAGGGACTGAAGCTTTCTTT
.,TRBJ1-2,TRBV19,.,CASSITGIAGGYTF,TGTGCCAGTAGTATAACAGGGATAGCTGGCGGCTACACCTTC
.,TRBJ2-5,TRBV15,.,CATSPGGGRGETQYF,TGTGCCACCAGCCCTGGAGGGGGGAGAGGAGAGACCCAGTACTTC
.,TRBJ1-1,TRBV28,.,CASSFPRGLMNTEAFF,TGTGCCAGCAGTTTTCCCAGGGGATTAATGAACACTGAAGCTTTCTTT
TRBD1,TRBJ1-5,TRBV4-3,.,CASSQEAGQVNQPQHF,TGCGCCAGCAGCCAAGAAGCGGGACAGGTCAATCAGCCCCAGCATTTT
.,TRBJ1-4,TRBV11-2,.,CASSSVPMDEKLFF,TGTGCCAGCAGCTCGGTCCCCATGGATGAAAAACTGTTTTTT
TRBD2,TRBJ2-1,TRBV6-4,.,CASSDSGLAGEEQFF,TGTGCCAGCAGTGACTCCGGACTAGCGGGAGAAGAGCAGTTCTTC
.,TRBJ2-3,TRBV28,.,CASSLGSKQYF,TGTGCCAGCAGTTTGGGTTCGAAGCAGTATTTT
TRBD1,TRBJ1-5,TRBV28,.,CASSYNWLQGTGGNQPQHF,TGTGCCAGCAGTTATAACTGGCTCCAAGGGACAGGAGGCAATCAGCCCCAGCATTTT
.,TRBJ2-7,TRBV6-1,.,CASIAYPTYEQYF,TGTGCCAGCATCGCTTACCCAACCTACGAGCAGTACTTC
.,TRBJ1-5,TRBV9,.,CASSGQREDQPQHF,TGTGCCAGCAGCGGCCAGAGGGAGGATCAGCCCCAGCATTTT
.,TRBJ2-7,TRBV6-1,.,CASSDPGDSYEQYF,TGTGCCAGCAGTGACCCAGGGGACTCCTACGAGCAGTACTTC
.,TRBJ2-1,TRBV5-1,.,CASSWSRNEQFF,TGCGCCAGCAGCTGGAGTCGCAATGAGCAGTTCTTC
.,TRBJ2-5,TRBV7-3,.,CASSLSLGETQYF,TGTGCCAGCAGCTTAAGTCTAGGAGAGACCCAGTACTTC
.,TRBJ2-6,TRBV5-1,.,CASSLVNPGANVLTF,TGCGCCAGCAGCTTGGTTAATCCTGGGGCCAACGTCCTGACTTTC
TRBD2,TRBJ2-3,TRBV11-2,.,CASMRGGNTDTQYF,TGTGCCAGCATGCGGGGGGGCAACACAGATACGCAGTATTTT
TRBD1,TRBJ2-7,TRBV29-1,.,CSVLMGQGAYEQYF,TGCAGCGTTCTGATGGGACAGGGGGCCTACGAGCAGTACTTC
.,TRBJ1-5,TRBV28,.,CASSSISNQPQHF,TGTGCCAGCAGTTCTATTAGCAATCAGCCCCAGCATTTT
.,TRBJ1-1,TRBV5-6,once,CASSFGGTEAFF,TGTGCCAGCAGCTTCGGGGGGACTGAAGCTTTCTTT
.,TRBJ1-1,TRBV5-1,.,CASSLDLQNTEAFF,TGCGCCAGCAGCTTGGATTTACAGAACACTGAAGCTTTCTTT
.,TRBJ2-3,TRBV5-4,.,CASSLFPSETTGDTQYF,TGTGCCAGCAGCTTGTTTCCTAGCGAGACTACCGGGGATACGCAGTATTTT
TRBD2,TRBJ2-4,TRBV6-1,once,CASSVPSQRGENRGKNIQYF,TGTGCCAGCAGTGTACCATCACAGCGGGGGGAAAACCGGGGCAAAAACATTCAGTACTTC